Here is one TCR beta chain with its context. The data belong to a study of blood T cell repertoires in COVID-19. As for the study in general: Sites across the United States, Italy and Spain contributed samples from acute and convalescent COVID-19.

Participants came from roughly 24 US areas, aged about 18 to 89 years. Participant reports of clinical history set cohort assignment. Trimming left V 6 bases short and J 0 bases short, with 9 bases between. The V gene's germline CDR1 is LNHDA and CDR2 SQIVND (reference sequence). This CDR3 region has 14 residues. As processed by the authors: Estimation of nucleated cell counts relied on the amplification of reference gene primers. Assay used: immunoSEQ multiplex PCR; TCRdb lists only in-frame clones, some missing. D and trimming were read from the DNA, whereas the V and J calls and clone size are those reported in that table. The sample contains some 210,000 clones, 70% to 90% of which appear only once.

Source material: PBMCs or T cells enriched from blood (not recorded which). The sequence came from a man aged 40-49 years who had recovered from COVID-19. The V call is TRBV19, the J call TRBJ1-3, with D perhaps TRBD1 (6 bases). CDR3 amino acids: CASRDRVSGNTIYF. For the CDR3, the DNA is TGTGCCAGTAGGGACAGAGTCTCTGGAAACACCATATATTTT.